Detailed here is one T cell receptor beta chain. The data stem from a study of blood T cell repertoires in COVID-19. Trimming removed 1 base from V and 1 base from J; junction bases left unmatched: 11. The CDR3 is made up of 19 amino acids. Germline V gene lookup returns CDR1 SGHTS and CDR2 YDEGEE. Assay: immunoSEQ multiplex PCR; the TCRdb copy retains only in-frame clones and omits some. The sample shows about 220,000 clones, 84% of them seen only once. Sequenced input: peripheral blood. This TCR derives from a man between 25 and 39 years old with active or convalescent COVID-19. This chain joins TRBV5-8 and TRBJ2-7; TRBD2 matches at 13 bases. The CDR3 sequence: CASSLTFRTSGGRSYEQYF. The CDR3 nucleotides are TGTGCCAGCAGCTTGACGTTCCGGACTAGCGGGGGTCGTTCCTACGAGCAGTACTTC.